This T cell receptor (beta chain) was obtained from a study of cytomegalovirus exposure and HLA in healthy donors. The V gene's germline CDR1 is MNHEY and CDR2 SVGAGI. The CDR3 has 13 residues. The V end lost 7 bases, the J end lost 12 bases, and 18 bases lay between the germline ends. The protocol was immunoSEQ multiplex PCR, while the TCRdb copy is restricted to in-frame clones and leaves out a portion. This table has about 200,000 clones, over 75% appearing once. The specimen was PBMCs. V usage is TRBV6-5 and J usage is TRBJ2-2; the D gene is possibly TRBD2 (5 bases). This sequence was found in a woman under 30 in good health and CMV-seropositive. The CDR3 loop is CASTLSGGSQLFF. The CDR3 nucleotides are TGTGCCAGCACCCTAAGCGGAGGATCGCAGCTGTTTTTT.